These T cell receptor beta chains were read from a single sample in a study of blood T cell repertoires in COVID-19. Data came from immunoSEQ multiplex PCR; TCRdb stores just in-frame clones and leaves some out. The sample records about 170,000 clones, 80% to 90% being singletons. The sample comprised peripheral blood. All receptors come from a young man with active or convalescent COVID-19. Both conserved end residues are part of each CDR3. Fields, in order: D gene, V gene, J gene, clone size, CDR3 protein, CDR3 DNA. A D gene is named only where the DNA matches it firmly. Expanded clones get a size class; other rows say once, few or many, or leave the size out.

d_call: TRBD1
v_call: TRBV5-1
j_call: TRBJ1-6
clone_size: -
cdr3_aa: CASSYGVGQEPPLHF
cdr3_nt: TGCGCCAGCAGCTATGGAGTAGGACAGGAACCACCCCTCCACTTT

d_call: TRBD1
v_call: TRBV7-9
j_call: TRBJ1-1
clone_size: -
cdr3_aa: CASSFGQGWVEAFF
cdr3_nt: TGTGCCAGCAGCTTTGGACAGGGGTGGGTTGAAGCTTTCTTT

d_call: TRBD1
v_call: TRBV30
j_call: TRBJ1-2
clone_size: -
cdr3_aa: CAWMTGVNYGYTF
cdr3_nt: TGTGCCTGGATGACAGGGGTTAACTATGGCTACACCTTC

d_call: TRBD1
v_call: TRBV6-6
j_call: TRBJ1-1
clone_size: -
cdr3_aa: CASSETGIEAFF
cdr3_nt: TGTGCCAGCAGTGAGACAGGGATTGAAGCTTTCTTT

d_call: TRBD1
v_call: TRBV6-2/TRBV6-3
j_call: TRBJ1-5
clone_size: -
cdr3_aa: CASSPRTGSSDQPQHF
cdr3_nt: TGTGCCAGCAGTCCCCGGACAGGGAGTAGCGATCAGCCCCAGCATTTT

d_call: TRBD2
v_call: TRBV3-1/TRBV3-2
j_call: TRBJ2-7
clone_size: -
cdr3_aa: CASSQVGLAGRTYEQYF
cdr3_nt: TGTGCCAGCAGCCAAGTGGGGTTAGCGGGACGAACCTACGAGCAGTACTTC

d_call: -
v_call: TRBV18
j_call: TRBJ2-7
clone_size: -
cdr3_aa: CASRYSGWRYEQYF
cdr3_nt: TGTGCTTCACGTTACTCGGGTTGGCGGTACGAGCAGTACTTC

d_call: -
v_call: TRBV18
j_call: TRBJ1-2
clone_size: -
cdr3_aa: CASSPPGQALNYGYTF
cdr3_nt: TGTGCCAGCTCACCACCGGGCCAGGCCCTGAACTATGGCTACACCTTC

d_call: TRBD2
v_call: TRBV18
j_call: TRBJ2-7
clone_size: -
cdr3_aa: CASSATGTSGYEQYF
cdr3_nt: TGTGCCAGCTCAGCGACCGGGACTAGCGGCTACGAGCAGTACTTC

d_call: TRBD2
v_call: TRBV4-3
j_call: TRBJ2-7
clone_size: -
cdr3_aa: CASSQTLAEAYEQYF
cdr3_nt: TGCGCCAGCAGCCAGACCCTAGCGGAAGCCTACGAGCAGTACTTC

d_call: TRBD1
v_call: TRBV3-1/TRBV3-2
j_call: TRBJ2-4
clone_size: -
cdr3_aa: CASSHPGQEKNIQYF
cdr3_nt: TGTGCCAGCAGCCACCCTGGACAGGAAAAAAACATTCAGTACTTC

d_call: TRBD2
v_call: TRBV5-4
j_call: TRBJ2-3
clone_size: -
cdr3_aa: CASGPSGGWDTQYF
cdr3_nt: TGTGCCAGCGGTCCTAGCGGGGGGTGGGATACGCAGTATTTT

d_call: -
v_call: TRBV30
j_call: TRBJ1-1
clone_size: -
cdr3_aa: CAWLSLAGLTEAFF
cdr3_nt: TGTGCCTGGCTGTCCCTTGCAGGGCTAACTGAAGCTTTCTTT

d_call: -
v_call: TRBV27
j_call: TRBJ1-6
clone_size: -
cdr3_aa: CASSRSDSPLHF
cdr3_nt: TGTGCCAGCAGTCGGTCTGATTCACCCCTCCACTTT

d_call: -
v_call: TRBV24-1
j_call: TRBJ2-2
clone_size: -
cdr3_aa: CATSVEGAGELFF
cdr3_nt: TGTGCCACCAGTGTAGAGGGGGCCGGGGAGCTGTTTTTT

d_call: TRBD2
v_call: TRBV4-2
j_call: TRBJ2-1
clone_size: -
cdr3_aa: CASSLGTSGGYNEQFF
cdr3_nt: TGTGCCAGCAGCCTTGGGACTAGCGGGGGGTACAATGAGCAGTTCTTC

d_call: TRBD2
v_call: TRBV5-4
j_call: TRBJ2-5
clone_size: -
cdr3_aa: CASSLYSGGARTGTQYF
cdr3_nt: TGTGCCAGCAGCTTGTATAGCGGGGGGGCTCGTACAGGGACCCAGTACTTC

d_call: -
v_call: TRBV7-2
j_call: TRBJ2-7
clone_size: few
cdr3_aa: CASSLENRPPPEQYF
cdr3_nt: TGTGCCAGCAGCTTAGAGAACAGACCACCCCCCGAGCAGTACTTC

d_call: -
v_call: TRBV21-1
j_call: TRBJ1-4
clone_size: -
cdr3_aa: CASSRRTGWNEKLFF
cdr3_nt: TGTGCCAGCAGCAGGAGGACAGGGTGGAATGAAAAACTGTTTTTT

d_call: -
v_call: TRBV2
j_call: TRBJ1-5
clone_size: few
cdr3_aa: CASLGSSGGQPQHF
cdr3_nt: TGTGCCAGCCTTGGGTCGTCGGGGGGTCAGCCCCAGCATTTT

d_call: TRBD1
v_call: TRBV19
j_call: TRBJ2-3
clone_size: -
cdr3_aa: CASSIRTGGHTQYF
cdr3_nt: TGTGCCAGTAGTATAAGGACAGGGGGCCATACGCAGTATTTT

d_call: -
v_call: TRBV29-1
j_call: TRBJ1-2
clone_size: once
cdr3_aa: CSVEARAPPAGGYTF
cdr3_nt: TGCAGCGTTGAAGCGAGGGCCCCCCCCGCTGGCGGCTACACCTTC

d_call: -
v_call: TRBV11-1
j_call: TRBJ1-2
clone_size: -
cdr3_aa: CASSFGREDGYTF
cdr3_nt: TGTGCCAGCAGCTTCGGGAGGGAGGATGGCTACACCTTC

d_call: TRBD1
v_call: TRBV9
j_call: TRBJ2-3
clone_size: -
cdr3_aa: CASSGRQGQSTDTQYF
cdr3_nt: TGTGCCAGCAGCGGAAGACAGGGACAAAGCACAGATACGCAGTATTTT

d_call: TRBD1
v_call: TRBV6-5
j_call: TRBJ1-2
clone_size: few
cdr3_aa: CASSPWSTGAYGYTF
cdr3_nt: TGTGCCAGCAGTCCTTGGTCGACAGGGGCCTATGGCTACACCTTC

d_call: -
v_call: TRBV24-1
j_call: TRBJ1-2
clone_size: -
cdr3_aa: CATSAGFDYGYTF
cdr3_nt: TGTGCCACCAGTGCAGGGTTCGACTATGGCTACACCTTC

d_call: TRBD1
v_call: TRBV6-5
j_call: TRBJ1-2
clone_size: -
cdr3_aa: CASSYSGQGSGGYTF
cdr3_nt: TGTGCCAGCAGTTACTCGGGACAGGGGAGCGGTGGCTACACCTTC

d_call: -
v_call: TRBV7-3
j_call: TRBJ2-2
clone_size: -
cdr3_aa: CASSSQITGELFF
cdr3_nt: TGTGCCAGCAGCTCACAGATCACCGGGGAGCTGTTTTTT

d_call: -
v_call: TRBV12-5
j_call: TRBJ1-2
clone_size: few
cdr3_aa: CASGLAAGATHGYTF
cdr3_nt: TGTGCTAGTGGTTTGGCAGCAGGGGCCACGCATGGCTACACCTTC

d_call: -
v_call: TRBV29-1
j_call: TRBJ1-3
clone_size: -
cdr3_aa: CSVPPYSGNTIYF
cdr3_nt: TGCAGCGTCCCTCCCTACTCTGGAAACACCATATATTTT

d_call: -
v_call: TRBV3-1/TRBV3-2
j_call: TRBJ2-7
clone_size: -
cdr3_aa: CASSAPRPPYEQYF
cdr3_nt: TGTGCCAGCAGCGCCCCTAGGCCCCCATACGAGCAGTACTTC

d_call: TRBD2
v_call: TRBV7-2
j_call: TRBJ2-3
clone_size: -
cdr3_aa: CASSLDLAGFTDTQYF
cdr3_nt: TGTGCCAGCAGCTTAGATTTAGCGGGATTCACAGATACGCAGTATTTT

d_call: -
v_call: TRBV28
j_call: TRBJ1-5
clone_size: -
cdr3_aa: CASSLHRGKPQHF
cdr3_nt: TGTGCCAGCAGTTTACATCGGGGGAAGCCCCAGCATTTT

d_call: TRBD2
v_call: TRBV4-2
j_call: TRBJ2-5
clone_size: -
cdr3_aa: CASSQQTGRGGLETQYF
cdr3_nt: TGTGCCAGCAGCCAACAGACTGGACGGGGGGGCTTGGAGACCCAGTACTTC

d_call: -
v_call: TRBV7-2
j_call: TRBJ2-3
clone_size: -
cdr3_aa: CASSLAGDVGTQYF
cdr3_nt: TGTGCCAGCAGCTTAGCCGGGGATGTGGGTACGCAGTATTTT

d_call: TRBD1
v_call: TRBV5-1
j_call: TRBJ2-1
clone_size: -
cdr3_aa: CASSSTGDRNNEQFF
cdr3_nt: TGCGCCAGCAGCTCAACAGGGGACAGAAACAATGAGCAGTTCTTC

d_call: -
v_call: TRBV6-6
j_call: TRBJ1-3
clone_size: -
cdr3_aa: CASSPTSGNTIYF
cdr3_nt: TGTGCCAGCAGTCCTACTTCGGGAAACACCATATATTTT

d_call: -
v_call: TRBV28
j_call: TRBJ1-4
clone_size: -
cdr3_aa: CASSLDPGRVIQKLFF
cdr3_nt: TGTGCCAGCAGTTTAGATCCTGGCAGGGTAATCCAGAAACTGTTTTTT

d_call: TRBD1
v_call: TRBV10-3
j_call: TRBJ1-2
clone_size: -
cdr3_aa: CAMPFDYRGGYYTF
cdr3_nt: TGTGCCATGCCATTCGATTACAGGGGAGGTTACTACACCTTC

d_call: -
v_call: TRBV11-3
j_call: TRBJ2-7
clone_size: -
cdr3_aa: CATSWAHEQYF
cdr3_nt: TGTGCCACCTCCTGGGCCCACGAGCAGTACTTC

d_call: TRBD2
v_call: TRBV11-1
j_call: TRBJ2-3
clone_size: -
cdr3_aa: CASSGAAGADTQYF
cdr3_nt: TGTGCCAGCAGCGGGGCAGCGGGAGCAGATACGCAGTATTTT

d_call: TRBD1
v_call: TRBV6-5
j_call: TRBJ1-6
clone_size: few
cdr3_aa: CASRRDRANSPLHF
cdr3_nt: TGTGCCAGCAGGCGGGACAGGGCAAATTCACCCCTCCACTTT

d_call: -
v_call: TRBV12-3/TRBV12-4
j_call: TRBJ2-1
clone_size: -
cdr3_aa: CASSLSVNEQFF
cdr3_nt: TGTGCCAGCAGTTTATCGGTGAATGAGCAGTTCTTC

d_call: TRBD2
v_call: TRBV11-3
j_call: TRBJ2-2
clone_size: -
cdr3_aa: CASSLGTKLTGELFF
cdr3_nt: TGTGCCAGCAGCCTCGGGACTAAGCTCACCGGGGAGCTGTTTTTT

d_call: TRBD2
v_call: TRBV5-1
j_call: TRBJ2-2
clone_size: -
cdr3_aa: CASGISQREATGELFF
cdr3_nt: TGCGCCAGCGGGATCAGTCAGCGGGAGGCCACCGGGGAGCTGTTTTTT

d_call: TRBD2
v_call: TRBV4-1
j_call: TRBJ2-3
clone_size: -
cdr3_aa: CASSPTRLAGGRTDTQYF
cdr3_nt: TGCGCCAGCAGCCCAACCAGACTAGCGGGGGGGCGCACAGATACGCAGTATTTT

d_call: -
v_call: TRBV10-2
j_call: TRBJ2-2
clone_size: -
cdr3_aa: CASSIVTNTGELFF
cdr3_nt: TGCGCCAGCAGCATAGTGACGAACACCGGGGAGCTGTTTTTT

d_call: TRBD1
v_call: TRBV6-1
j_call: TRBJ1-3
clone_size: -
cdr3_aa: CASSEGLQGARVVSGNTIYF
cdr3_nt: TGTGCCAGCAGTGAAGGGCTCCAGGGGGCGCGGGTAGTTTCTGGAAACACCATATATTTT

d_call: -
v_call: TRBV5-6
j_call: TRBJ1-5
clone_size: once
cdr3_aa: CASSQYSNQPQHF
cdr3_nt: TGTGCCAGCAGCCAGTATAGCAATCAGCCCCAGCATTTT

d_call: -
v_call: TRBV5-8
j_call: TRBJ1-1
clone_size: -
cdr3_aa: CASSLYPRGNTEAFF
cdr3_nt: TGTGCCAGCAGCCTATACCCCAGGGGTAACACTGAAGCTTTCTTT

d_call: -
v_call: TRBV28
j_call: TRBJ2-5
clone_size: -
cdr3_aa: CASGLSGAPETQYF
cdr3_nt: TGTGCCAGCGGACTCTCCGGAGCCCCAGAGACCCAGTACTTC

d_call: -
v_call: TRBV2
j_call: TRBJ1-2
clone_size: -
cdr3_aa: CASSYGGTVYGYTF
cdr3_nt: TGTGCCAGCAGTTACGGAGGGACGGTCTATGGCTACACCTTC

d_call: -
v_call: TRBV6-1
j_call: TRBJ1-1
clone_size: few
cdr3_aa: CASSEPGALLGAFF
cdr3_nt: TGTGCCAGCAGTGAACCAGGTGCTCTACTAGGAGCTTTCTTT

d_call: TRBD1
v_call: TRBV3-1/TRBV3-2
j_call: TRBJ1-1
clone_size: -
cdr3_aa: CASSPLTQGGTEAFF
cdr3_nt: TGTGCCAGCAGCCCTTTGACACAGGGGGGCACTGAAGCTTTCTTT

d_call: -
v_call: TRBV19
j_call: TRBJ2-7
clone_size: once
cdr3_aa: CASSSYSYEQYF
cdr3_nt: TGTGCCAGTAGTTCGTACTCCTACGAGCAGTACTTC

d_call: TRBD1
v_call: TRBV29-1
j_call: TRBJ1-2
clone_size: once
cdr3_aa: CSVEDRDRGYSGYTF
cdr3_nt: TGCAGCGTTGAAGACCGGGACAGGGGGTATAGTGGCTACACCTTC

d_call: -
v_call: TRBV19
j_call: TRBJ1-5
clone_size: -
cdr3_aa: CASNGGDSNQPQHF
cdr3_nt: TGTGCCAGTAATGGAGGGGATAGCAATCAGCCCCAGCATTTT